A selection of T cell receptor beta chains follows, all from one sample in a study of blood T cell repertoires in COVID-19. Sequencing used immunoSEQ multiplex PCR; TCRdb keeps in-frame clones, though not all of them. This sample yields roughly 250,000 clones, of which around 88% are seen a single time; approximately 0.84% belongs to the top ten. The sample taken for sequencing was peripheral blood. The source is a man aged 25 to 40 with acute or convalescent COVID-19. The CDR3 runs from the conserved cysteine through the conserved F or W. A D gene is named only where the DNA matches it firmly. The listing skips clone size in some rows; elsewhere it reads once, few, many or a size class.

v_gene	d_gene	abundance	j_gene	CDR3aa	CDR3nt
TRBV19	TRBD1	NA	TRBJ2-7	CASTPGQGFSYEQYF	TGTGCCAGTACCCCGGGACAGGGATTCTCCTACGAGCAGTACTTC
TRBV18	TRBD1	NA	TRBJ1-2	CASSQTGRPLNGYTF	TGTGCCAGCTCACAGACAGGGCGACCTCTAAATGGCTACACCTTC
TRBV3-1/TRBV3-2	TRBD1	NA	TRBJ2-7	CASSQDWRQGSEQYF	TGTGCCAGCAGCCAAGATTGGCGACAGGGGAGCGAGCAGTACTTC
TRBV6-5	NA	NA	TRBJ1-1	CASRNRVAEAFF	TGTGCCAGCAGAAACAGGGTTGCTGAAGCTTTCTTT
TRBV28	NA	NA	TRBJ2-7	CASSPDRYYEQYF	TGTGCCAGCAGCCCGGACAGATACTACGAGCAGTACTTC
TRBV5-1	NA	once	TRBJ2-2	CASGRQKHTGELFF	TGCGCCAGCGGGCGACAGAAACACACCGGGGAGCTGTTTTTT
TRBV5-1	TRBD2	once	TRBJ2-7	CASSPGTSGELREQYF	TGCGCCAGCAGCCCGGGGACTAGCGGGGAATTACGCGAGCAGTACTTC
TRBV19	TRBD1	NA	TRBJ2-7	CASSIRTGGPYEQYF	TGTGCCAGTAGTATCCGGACAGGGGGCCCCTACGAGCAGTACTTC
TRBV28	NA	NA	TRBJ1-1	CASTERKNTEAFF	TGTGCCAGCACAGAACGAAAAAACACTGAAGCTTTCTTT
TRBV6-5	NA	NA	TRBJ1-5	CASHSSGNQPQHF	TGTGCCAGCCACAGTAGTGGCAATCAGCCCCAGCATTTT
TRBV28	NA	NA	TRBJ2-4	CASSPYRAAKNIQYF	TGTGCCAGCAGTCCCTACAGGGCGGCCAAAAACATTCAGTACTTC
TRBV5-4	TRBD1	few	TRBJ1-6	CASSFGQGNSPLHF	TGTGCCAGCAGCTTCGGACAGGGGAATTCACCCCTCCACTTT
TRBV11-3	TRBD2	NA	TRBJ2-1	CASSPGGLAGRNEQFF	TGTGCCAGCAGCCCAGGGGGACTAGCGGGGAGAAATGAGCAGTTCTTC
TRBV6-1	NA	NA	TRBJ1-5	CASSEIGGSRDQPQHF	TGTGCCAGCAGTGAAATTGGTGGGTCTCGGGATCAGCCCCAGCATTTT
TRBV18	NA	NA	TRBJ2-1	CASSPPNYVDEQFF	TGTGCCAGCTCACCACCAAATTATGTCGATGAGCAGTTCTTC
TRBV5-1	TRBD1	NA	TRBJ2-7	CASSFTGGGEQYF	TGCGCCAGCAGCTTTACAGGGGGCGGCGAGCAGTACTTC
TRBV29-1	TRBD2	NA	TRBJ2-1	CSVEMVGLALLYSYNEQFF	TGCAGCGTTGAAATGGTGGGACTAGCGCTCCTGTACTCCTACAATGAGCAGTTCTTC
TRBV12-3/TRBV12-4	NA	NA	TRBJ2-7	CASSRTGNYEQYF	TGTGCCAGCAGCCGGACGGGAAACTACGAGCAGTACTTC
TRBV19	NA	NA	TRBJ1-5	CASSIDRSGQPQHF	TGTGCCAGTAGTATAGATCGTTCAGGTCAGCCCCAGCATTTT
TRBV20-1	TRBD2	NA	TRBJ2-5	CSASPASGRAGETQYF	TGCAGTGCTAGTCCGGCTAGCGGGAGGGCCGGGGAGACCCAGTACTTC
TRBV11-3	TRBD2	NA	TRBJ2-1	CASSSASGKYSYNEQFF	TGTGCCAGCAGCTCGGCTAGCGGGAAATACTCCTACAATGAGCAGTTCTTC
TRBV20-1	NA	NA	TRBJ2-1	CSALLFNEQFF	TGCAGTGCTCTCCTTTTCAATGAGCAGTTCTTC
TRBV11-2	NA	NA	TRBJ1-5	CASSLGQNQPQHF	TGTGCCAGCAGCTTAGGACAGAATCAGCCCCAGCATTTT
TRBV7-2	NA	once	TRBJ2-7	CASSSVPESGQYF	TGTGCCAGCAGCTCCGTCCCGGAATCGGGGCAGTACTTC
TRBV4-1	NA	once	TRBJ1-5	CASSRGGNGNQPQHF	TGCGCCAGCAGCAGGGGGGGAAACGGCAATCAGCCCCAGCATTTT
TRBV10-3	TRBD1	NA	TRBJ2-7	CAISRQGDEQYF	TGTGCCATCAGCAGACAGGGGGACGAGCAGTACTTC
TRBV7-9	TRBD1	NA	TRBJ1-5	CASSLGTGGNQPQHF	TGTGCCAGCAGCTTAGGGACAGGGGGGAATCAGCCCCAGCATTTT
TRBV2	TRBD2	few	TRBJ2-1	CASQPRTSGAHNEQFF	TGTGCCAGCCAGCCCCGGACTAGCGGGGCTCACAATGAGCAGTTCTTC
TRBV5-4	NA	once	TRBJ1-1	CASSLADEAFF	TGTGCCAGCAGCTTGGCAGATGAAGCTTTCTTT
TRBV21-1	NA	NA	TRBJ2-2	CASSKFTGGPTGELFF	TGTGCCAGCAGCAAATTCACAGGGGGCCCAACCGGGGAGCTGTTTTTT
TRBV9	NA	NA	TRBJ2-3	CASSVGGNTQYF	TGTGCCAGCAGCGTGGGGGGAAATACGCAGTATTTT
TRBV19	NA	NA	TRBJ2-7	CATTENYEQYF	TGTGCCACAACAGAGAACTACGAGCAGTACTTC
TRBV5-1	TRBD2	NA	TRBJ2-2	CASSSRLAGPTGELFF	TGCGCCAGCAGCTCCCGACTAGCGGGCCCCACCGGGGAGCTGTTTTTT
TRBV5-1	NA	NA	TRBJ2-7	CASSEPDGGTYEQYF	TGCGCCAGCAGCGAGCCGGACGGGGGTACCTACGAGCAGTACTTC
TRBV27	TRBD1	NA	TRBJ1-1	CASSFRQGITEAFF	TGTGCCAGCAGTTTCCGACAGGGGATCACTGAAGCTTTCTTT
TRBV12-5	NA	NA	TRBJ1-5	CASGLSQGGNQPQHF	TGTGCTAGTGGTTTGTCCCAGGGAGGGAATCAGCCCCAGCATTTT
TRBV7-9	TRBD1	once	TRBJ2-7	CASSLGTGVYEQYF	TGTGCCAGCAGCTTAGGGACAGGGGTATACGAGCAGTACTTC
TRBV7-9	TRBD1	few	TRBJ2-7	CASSSWTGSSYEQYF	TGTGCCAGCAGCTCGTGGACAGGGAGCTCCTACGAGCAGTACTTC
TRBV6-5	NA	once	TRBJ2-5	CASTQEGRAKETQYF	TGTGCCAGCACCCAGGAGGGACGGGCAAAAGAGACCCAGTACTTC
TRBV9	TRBD1	NA	TRBJ2-1	CASSPRQGGAYNEQFF	TGTGCCAGCAGCCCCAGACAGGGGGGGGCCTACAATGAGCAGTTCTTC
TRBV7-8	NA	NA	TRBJ2-3	CASSLVRRNTDTQYF	TGTGCCAGCAGCTTGGTTCGCAGAAACACAGATACGCAGTATTTT
TRBV6-6	NA	NA	TRBJ2-7	CASRLDTPYEQYF	TGTGCCAGCAGACTAGACACCCCCTACGAGCAGTACTTC
TRBV7-9	NA	NA	TRBJ1-3	CASSLGLRTTIYF	TGTGCCAGCAGCCTAGGGCTCCGTACCACCATATATTTT
TRBV19	NA	few	TRBJ1-1	CATWSLKAFF	TGTGCCACCTGGTCACTGAAAGCTTTCTTT
TRBV6-5	TRBD2	once	TRBJ2-1	CASTHLAGGNNEQFF	TGTGCCAGCACCCACCTAGCGGGGGGTAACAATGAGCAGTTCTTC
TRBV5-5	NA	NA	TRBJ2-1	CASSLEGGRYNEQFF	TGTGCCAGCAGCTTGGAGGGGGGGCGATACAATGAGCAGTTCTTC
TRBV3-1/TRBV3-2	NA	once	TRBJ2-7	CASSQGAVPANEQYF	TGTGCCAGCAGCCAAGGGGCAGTTCCGGCCAACGAGCAGTACTTC
TRBV4-1	TRBD1	NA	TRBJ2-6	CATRDRALSGANVLTF	TGCGCCACACGGGACAGGGCCTTGTCTGGGGCCAACGTCCTGACTTTC
TRBV19	NA	NA	TRBJ1-3	CASTFELHSGNTIYF	TGTGCCAGTACCTTTGAACTCCACTCTGGAAACACCATATATTTT
TRBV5-1	NA	once	TRBJ2-6	CASSVQGQGANVLTF	TGCGCCAGCAGCGTCCAGGGTCAGGGGGCCAACGTCCTGACTTTC
TRBV7-8	NA	NA	TRBJ1-6	CASSLEGENYNSPLHF	TGTGCCAGCAGCTTAGAGGGGGAAAACTATAATTCACCCCTCCACTTT
TRBV5-4	NA	NA	TRBJ2-2	CASSFPGSAGELFF	TGTGCCAGCAGCTTCCCCGGGAGCGCCGGGGAGCTGTTTTTT
TRBV7-6	TRBD2	NA	TRBJ2-3	CASSPSGGYTDTQYF	TGTGCCAGCAGCCCTAGCGGGGGGTACACAGATACGCAGTATTTT